These 21 T cell receptor beta chains were all obtained from the same sample, sequenced in a study of cytomegalovirus exposure and HLA in healthy donors. PCR was performed using 60 Vbeta and 13 Jbeta primers. Profiled with immunoSEQ multiplex PCR; TCRdb holds only in-frame clones, not every one. The table lists roughly 84,000 clones, 78% of them singletons. Material for sequencing was PBMCs. The receptors were sampled from a male donor in good health and CMV-seropositive.

This clone rates as medium-sized. The CDR3 is CASSQDGTSGADTQYF. In nucleotides, the CDR3 is TGTGCCAGCAGCCAAGATGGGACTAGCGGGGCGGATACGCAGTATTTT. V and J are TRBV4-2 and TRBJ2-3; 13 bases match TRBD2. The germline V gene has CDR1 LGHNA and CDR2 YNFKEQ. The CDR3 spans 16 residues. V lost 0 bases and J lost 6; bases outside the gene matches: 3.

The CDR3 protein is CASSPRTGGAWTQYF. For the CDR3, the DNA is TGTGCCAGCAGCCCTCGGACAGGGGGCGCCTGGACCCAGTACTTC. The rearrangement uses TRBV5-6 and TRBJ2-5; 11 nucleotides align to TRBD1. The germline CDR1 and CDR2 sequences are SGHDT and YYEEEE. The CDR3 is 15 amino acids. J gave up 7 bases and V 4 bases, and 9 bases lay outside the gene matches.

V is TRBV19 and J is TRBJ2-7; 10 bases map to TRBD2. The CDR3 totals 15 residues. Trimming cost V 3 bases and J 6 bases; bases outside gene matches: 8. The germline CDR1 and CDR2 sequences are LNHDA and SQIVND (reference sequence). In nucleotides, the CDR3 is TGTGCCAGTAGTATCGATTCTAGCGGGAGTAGCGAGCAGTACTTC. This encodes CASSIDSSGSSEQYF.

V and J are TRBV4-1 and TRBJ2-7; D possibly corresponds to TRBD2 (6 bases). Trimming left V 5 bases short and J 3 bases short, with 11 bases between. The germline V gene has CDR1 MGHRA and CDR2 YSYEKL. This CDR3 region has 13 residues. CDR3 nucleotides: TGCGCCAGCAGCGTTGCGGGGCACTACGAGCAGTACTTC. This encodes CASSVAGHYEQYF.

The rearrangement uses TRBV6-5 and TRBJ1-5; no clear D gene. The germline V gene has CDR1 MNHEY and CDR2 SVGAGI. V shed 2 bases and J shed 3 bases, with 11 bases lying between them. This CDR3 is built from 15 residues. The CDR3 reads CASSYRSGPNQPQHF. DNA for the CDR3: TGTGCCAGCAGTTACCGGTCAGGCCCCAATCAGCCCCAGCATTTT.

The gene calls are TRBV10-3 and TRBJ1-5, with 9 bases fitting TRBD1. Germline loops: CDR1 ENHRY, CDR2 SYGVKD. V gave up 3 bases and J gave up 5 bases; unmatched junction bases: 5. The CDR3 has 15 residues. Here the CDR3 reads CAISDRDRVHQPQHF. In nucleotides, the CDR3 is TGTGCCATCAGTGACCGGGACAGGGTGCATCAGCCCCAGCATTTT.

V gene TRBV28 combines with J gene TRBJ2-2; perhaps TRBD1 as D (6 bases). Deletions cut 10 bases from V and 6 bases from J, with 18 bases between. This CDR3 has 14 residues. The germline CDR1 and CDR2 sequences are MDHEN and SYDVKM. The CDR3 loop is CATHLRGYPGELFF. CDR3 nucleotide sequence: TGTGCCACCCACCTCAGGGGTTACCCCGGGGAGCTGTTTTTT.

This clone was counted a few times. This chain joins TRBV7-9 and TRBJ1-1, with TRBD1 as a possible D gene (6 bases). The CDR3 spans 12 residues. Between the trimmed V and J ends, which lost 3 bases and 10 bases, there was a span of 12 bases. CDR1 is SEHNR and CDR2 is FQNEAQ in the germline V gene (reference sequence). The CDR3 sequence: CASSLLGALAFF. The CDR3 DNA reads as TGTGCCAGCAGCTTGCTGGGGGCTTTAGCTTTCTTT.

This chain uses TRBV7-6 with TRBJ2-7, with 11 bases lining up with TRBD1. V lost 5 bases to trimming and J lost 2 bases; unmatched junction nucleotides: 5. The CDR3 spans 15 residues. CDR1 and CDR2 from the germline V gene are SGHVS and FNYEAQ. CDR3 in amino acids: CASSIGGQGAYEQYF. The CDR3 region has the DNA TGTGCCAGCAGCATAGGGGGACAGGGGGCCTACGAGCAGTACTTC.

The CDR3 sequence is CASSLAPSGGGTGELFF. The CDR3 bases are TGTGCCAGCAGCTTGGCGCCTAGCGGAGGCGGGACCGGGGAGCTGTTTTTT. The rearrangement links TRBV5-5 to TRBJ2-2, with 7 nucleotides matching TRBD2. From germline, CDR1 is SGHKS and CDR2 YYEKEE (reference sequence). The junction had 10 bases not matched to a gene; V was cut back by 0 bases and J by 5 bases. This CDR3 contains 17 residues.

This clone was picked up a small number of times. The chain links TRBV19 to TRBJ1-1, with TRBD1 as a possible D gene (6 bases). CDR1 and CDR2 (germline): LNHDA, SQIVND (reference sequence). There are 13 residues in the CDR3. Trimming removed 6 bases at V and 1 base at J, with 9 bases between. In DNA, the CDR3 is TGTGCCAGTAGACAACAGGGGAACACTGAAGCTTTCTTT. Its protein is CASRQQGNTEAFF.

The V and J genes are TRBV25-1 and TRBJ2-2, with 14 bases aligning to TRBD2. The CDR3 loop spans 18 amino acids. Germline V gives CDR1 MGHDK, CDR2 SYGVNS. The V and J ends lost 1 base and 1 base, in that order; junction bases with no gene match: 2. The CDR3 DNA is TGTGCCAGCAGTGAATCCGGGACTAGCGGGAGGAACACCGGGGAGCTGTTTTTT. It translates to CASSESGTSGRNTGELFF.

A few counts support this clone. Within the sample, other DNA sequences also encode this same CDR3. V gene TRBV19 combines with J gene TRBJ1-2; 11 positions agree with TRBD1. The J segment lost 4 bases and the V segment lost 1 base, leaving 2 bases of the junction unmatched. The CDR3 covers 15 residues. Per the germline V gene, CDR1 is LNHDA and CDR2 is SQIVND (reference sequence). CDR3 amino acids: CASSIAGTGGYGYTF. In DNA form, the CDR3 reads TGTGCCAGTAGTATAGCCGGGACAGGGGGCTATGGCTACACCTTC.

This chain links TRBV6-1 with TRBJ2-7, with D perhaps TRBD1 (6 bases). With 8 bases removed from V and 5 bases from J, the gap between germline ends came to 19 bases. Germline-derived CDR1 and CDR2 are MNHNS and SASEGT. The CDR3 has 14 residues. CDR3 residues: CASRPGETTHEQYF. DNA of the CDR3: TGTGCCAGCCGACCAGGGGAAACTACCCACGAGCAGTACTTC.

Concerning this clone: The same CDR3 also results from other DNA sequences found in this sample. The rearrangement joins TRBV27 to TRBJ1-1; 9 bases fit TRBD1. The length of the CDR3 is 18 residues. With 4 bases clipped from V and 1 base from J, the junction kept 13 bases outside the gene matches. Germline values: CDR1 MNHEY, CDR2 SMNVEV (reference sequence). CDR3: CASSSLPGTGIANTEAFF. Here the CDR3 DNA reads TGTGCCAGCAGTTCCTTGCCTGGGACAGGGATCGCGAACACTGAAGCTTTCTTT.

This clone was counted once. The chain employs TRBV10-3 and TRBJ2-7, with D possibly matching TRBD1 (6 bases). This CDR3 has 12 residues. V lost 3 bases to trimming and J lost 3 bases, with 6 bases between them. Germline CDR1 and CDR2: ENHRY and SYGVKD. The CDR3 sequence is CAISEQGYEQYF. In DNA form, the CDR3 reads TGTGCCATCAGTGAACAGGGCTACGAGCAGTACTTC.

The chain uses TRBV6-5 and TRBJ2-7, with TRBD1 matching 8 bases. V was pared by 6 bases and J by 6 bases, with 4 bases of the junction left unmatched. The CDR3 contains 12 residues. Germline CDR1 and CDR2: MNHEY and SVGAGI. Here the CDR3 DNA reads TGTGCCAGCAGGAAGACAGGGGTCGAGCAGTACTTC. It codes for CASRKTGVEQYF.

The rearrangement joins TRBV5-1 to TRBJ2-7, with D tentatively TRBD2 (6 bases). Trimming pared 2 bases from V and 1 base from J, leaving 10 bases between. Germline V gene lookup returns CDR1 SGHRS and CDR2 YFSETQ. The CDR3 totals 14 residues. CDR3 bases: TGCGCCAGCAGCTTCGGAGGGCTATCCTACGAGCAGTACTTC. Protein sequence: CASSFGGLSYEQYF.

CDR3 nucleotides: TGTGCCAGCAGGGCCCGGGACAGATCCTACGAGCAGTACTTC. Translating gives CASRARDRSYEQYF. This chain links TRBV13 with TRBJ2-7; 7 bases line up with TRBD1. V was pared by 6 bases and J by 1 base, with 6 bases of the junction left unmatched. CDR3 length: 14 amino acids. From germline, CDR1 is PRHDT and CDR2 FYEKMQ (reference sequence).

This clone was recorded once. The gene calls are TRBV19 and TRBJ1-2, with a possible D match to TRBD1 (6 bases). Looked up from germline, CDR1 is LNHDA and CDR2 is SQIVND (reference sequence). V was clipped by 1 base and J by 5 bases, with 14 bases between them. The CDR3 sequence is 15 residues long. CDR3 in DNA: TGTGCCAGTAGTATAGGAGCACCAGGGGTGTATGGCTACACCTTC. This encodes CASSIGAPGVYGYTF.

The DNA for the CDR3 is TGTGCCAGCAGCTTAGTAGCGGGAACATACAATGAGCAGTTCTTC. It yields the protein CASSLVAGTYNEQFF. The V gene is TRBV7-2, the J gene TRBJ2-1, with 8 bases identical to TRBD2. The CDR3 loop spans 15 amino acids. V gave up 1 base and J gave up 4 bases; unmatched junction bases: 3. Germline-derived CDR1 and CDR2 are SGHTA and FQGNSA. The variable domain in full, completed from reference TRBV7-2 and TRBJ2-1, reads GAGVSQSPSNKVTEKGKDVELRCDPISGHTALYWYRQSLGQGLEFLIYFQGNSAPDKSGLPSDRFSAERTGGSVSTLTIQRTQQEDSAVYLCASSLVAGTYNEQFFGPGTRLTVL.